This passage covers 25 T cell receptor beta chains from one sample sequenced in a study of blood T cell repertoires in COVID-19. Libraries were prepared by immunoSEQ multiplex PCR; TCRdb keeps only in-frame clonotypes and omits some of them. The sample contains about 200,000 clones, about 81% of which appear only once. Sample: peripheral blood. These receptors were taken from a woman of 80 years or more with COVID-19, enrolled during active disease.

The chain couples TRBV27 to TRBJ2-1, with 13 bases matching TRBD2. The CDR3 is 15 amino acids. Per germline, CDR1 MNHEY and CDR2 SMNVEV (reference sequence). Germline trimming cut 2 bases from V and 10 bases from J; bases unmatched to any gene: 5. CDR3 residues: CASSLALAGGKEQFF. CDR3 nucleotide sequence: TGTGCCAGCAGTTTAGCACTAGCGGGAGGGAAGGAGCAGTTCTTC.

The chain couples TRBV5-1 to TRBJ1-3, with unresolved D. This CDR3 has 15 residues. Germline V gene sequence: CDR1 SGHRS, CDR2 YFSETQ. V was cut by 4 bases and J by 1 base, with 12 bases left in between. The CDR3 region is CASSVPLSSGNTIYF. CDR3 bases: TGCGCCAGCAGCGTCCCCCTGTCTTCTGGAAACACCATATATTTT.

The CDR3 sequence: CASSFRTQETQYF. The CDR3 coding sequence is TGTGCCAGCAGCTTCCGGACACAAGAGACCCAGTACTTC. V and J are TRBV27 and TRBJ2-5, with D possibly matching TRBD1 (5 bases). Trimming removed 6 bases from V and 2 bases from J, with 10 bases in between. Germline V gene lookup returns CDR1 MNHEY and CDR2 SMNVEV (reference sequence). CDR3 length: 13 amino acids.

This chain links TRBV4-3 with TRBJ1-2, with D possibly TRBD1 on 6 matching bases. V lost 1 base and J lost 4, with 13 bases in between. Germline CDR1 LGHNA, CDR2 YSLEER. The CDR3 has 15 residues. The DNA of the CDR3 is TGCGCCAGCAGCCAAGTAGGGGGTGGTGGCTATGGCTACACCTTC. This sequence encodes CASSQVGGGGYGYTF.

The count of this clone is one. The chain employs TRBV29-1 and TRBJ1-1, with a possible D match to TRBD1 (5 bases). The germline CDR1 and CDR2 sequences are SQVTM and ANQGSEA. The CDR3 is made up of 12 amino acids. V was cut by 3 bases and J by 9 bases, with 14 bases left in between. The CDR3 here is CSVDEGDFKAFF. DNA for the CDR3: TGCAGCGTTGACGAAGGGGATTTCAAAGCTTTCTTT.

In its sample, this clone was seen a few times. The V call is TRBV15, the J call TRBJ2-3; 11 bases map to TRBD2. The CDR3 has 16 residues. Germline assignment: CDR1 LNHNV and CDR2 YYDKDF (reference sequence). V was clipped by 1 base and J by 3 bases; unmatched bases: 3. The CDR3 protein is CATSRGLAGGTDTQYF. CDR3 sequence (DNA): TGTGCCACCAGCAGAGGGCTAGCGGGAGGTACAGATACGCAGTATTTT.

The rearrangement joins TRBV28 to TRBJ1-5; D not certain. This CDR3 is built from 11 residues. In germline, CDR1 is MDHEN, CDR2 SYDVKM. The ends were cut back, 6 bases at V and 7 bases at J, with 7 bases in the middle. CDR3 in amino acids: CASRREQPQHF. The DNA for the CDR3 is TGTGCCAGCAGACGCGAGCAGCCCCAGCATTTT.

The chain combines TRBV7-2 with TRBJ2-1; 9 positions agree with TRBD2. The CDR3 spans 19 residues. Trimming took 6 bases from V and 5 from J; bases not matched to a gene: 20. CDR1 SGHTA and CDR2 FQGNSA come from the germline V gene. CDR3 in amino acids: CASSRWALAGFSRNNEQFF. CDR3 nucleotide sequence: TGTGCCAGCAGTCGGTGGGCCCTAGCGGGATTTTCAAGAAACAATGAGCAGTTCTTC. The whole variable domain, remainder taken from reference TRBV7-2 and TRBJ2-1, is GAGVSQSPSNKVTEKGKDVELRCDPISGHTALYWYRQSLGQGLEFLIYFQGNSAPDKSGLPSDRFSAERTGGSVSTLTIQRTQQEDSAVYLCASSRWALAGFSRNNEQFFGPGTRLTVL.

This chain links TRBV24-1 with TRBJ2-3; D not certain. Germline V gives CDR1 KGHDR, CDR2 SFDVKD. Between the trimmed V and J ends, which lost 11 bases and 2 bases, there was a span of 13 bases. This CDR3 region has 13 residues. The CDR3 sequence is CAISPWATDTQYF. The CDR3 DNA follows: TGTGCCATCTCTCCTTGGGCCACAGATACGCAGTATTTT.

The V gene is TRBV28, the J gene TRBJ2-5, with D unresolved. The germline V gene has CDR1 MDHEN and CDR2 SYDVKM. The CDR3 covers 13 residues. The germline V and J ends were trimmed by 6 bases and 7 bases, with 15 bases remaining between them. The CDR3 spells CASSRGKPATQYF. The DNA for the CDR3 is TGTGCCAGCAGCCGCGGTAAGCCAGCGACCCAGTACTTC.

V and J are TRBV6-2 or TRBV6-3 and TRBJ1-2; TRBD1 matches at 7 bases. V gave up 4 bases and J gave up 8 bases; unmatched junction bases: 13. The CDR3 spans 15 residues. Germline V gene sequence: CDR1 MNHEY, CDR2 SVGEGT. Here the CDR3 reads CASSFSTGLRSGYTF. The CDR3 DNA reads as TGTGCCAGCAGTTTCTCGACAGGGCTAAGGTCCGGCTACACCTTC.

The gene calls are TRBV2 and TRBJ1-4, with TRBD1 matching 8 bases. Germline V gene sequence: CDR1 SNHLY, CDR2 FYNNEI. V shed 7 bases and J 6 bases; nucleotides not matched to a gene: 4. This CDR3 spans 13 amino acids. This chain's CDR3 is CASNSGGHEKLFF. The CDR3 bases are TGTGCCAGCAACTCAGGGGGCCATGAAAAACTGTTTTTT.

This rearrangement joins TRBV30 to TRBJ1-5; D gene ambiguous. The V gene's germline CDR1 is GTSNPN and CDR2 SVGIG (reference sequence). CDR3 size: 15 residues. V lost 4 bases, J lost 7 bases, and 20 bases lay in between. CDR3 nucleotide sequence: TGTGCCTGGACCGCGCCGGGGAAATCTGACCAGCCCCAGCATTTT. Translating it yields CAWTAPGKSDQPQHF.

V and J are TRBV6-5 and TRBJ2-2; 8 bases are a match to TRBD1. The length of the CDR3 is 15 residues. Per the germline V gene, CDR1 is MNHEY and CDR2 is SVGAGI. The ends lost 6 bases at V and 1 base at J; junction bases unmatched: 4. In DNA form, the CDR3 reads TGTGCCAGCAGCCCCGGGACAGGGAACACCGGGGAGCTGTTTTTT. Translated: CASSPGTGNTGELFF.

This chain links TRBV5-6 with TRBJ1-5; D is undetermined. The CDR3 spans 18 residues. V gave up 0 bases and J gave up 0 bases, with 16 bases separating them. Germline V gene data show CDR1 as SGHDT and CDR2 as YYEEEE. The CDR3 loop is CASSLAGSRPNSNQPQHF. The CDR3 coding sequence is TGTGCCAGCAGCTTGGCCGGGAGCCGCCCTAATAGCAATCAGCCCCAGCATTTT.

The CDR3 protein is CASSHLGAVQPQHF. The CDR3 DNA sequence: TGTGCCAGCAGCCACCTGGGGGCAGTTCAGCCCCAGCATTTT. V and J are TRBV3-1 (or the pseudogene TRBV3-2) and TRBJ1-5; D may be TRBD1 (6 bases). Germline loops: CDR1 LGHDT, CDR2 YNNKEL (reference sequence). The CDR3 has 14 residues. Trimming took off 3 bases at V and 6 bases at J, with 12 bases between the two ends.

To note about this clone: Its ends do not fully match the called genes, so a read error is possible. The rearrangement joins TRBV7-7 to TRBJ2-5; D uncertain. The CDR3 is 13 amino acids. CDR1 is SSHAT and CDR2 is FNYEAQ in the germline V gene (reference sequence). In DNA form, the CDR3 reads TGTGCTAGCAGCCTCCAGGTGGGAGAGACCCAGTACTTC. Encoded protein: CASSLQVGETQYF.

V is TRBV29-1 and J is TRBJ1-2, with 9 bases aligning to TRBD1. Germline CDR1 SQVTM, CDR2 ANQGSEA. Trimming removed 4 bases from V and 3 bases from J; junction bases left unmatched: 9. The CDR3 is 15 amino acids. CDR3 amino acids: CSVGSQGTGHYGYTF. The DNA of the CDR3 is TGCAGCGTTGGGAGCCAGGGGACAGGGCACTATGGCTACACCTTC.

The chain couples TRBV28 to TRBJ1-4; D is unclear. The germline V gene encodes CDR1 MDHEN and CDR2 SYDVKM. V was shortened by 7 bases and J by 4 bases, with 4 bases between the two germline ends. The CDR3 has 11 residues. The CDR3 DNA follows: TGTGCCAGCACCATTAATGAAAAACTGTTTTTT. Encoded protein: CASTINEKLFF. The full variable domain, in which reference TRBV28 and TRBJ1-4 provide the parts outside the CDR3, is DVKVTQSSRYLVKRTGEKVFLECVQDMDHENMFWYRQDPGLGLRLIYFSYDVKMKEKGDIPEGYSVSREKKERFSLILESASTNQTSMYLCASTINEKLFFGSGTQLSVL.

The chain combines TRBV29-1 with TRBJ1-1; no reliable D call. The CDR3 is 12 amino acids. Germline CDR1 is SQVTM and CDR2 is ANQGSEA. The V end was cut by 4 bases, the J end by 6 bases, with 12 bases between. CDR3 coding DNA: TGCAGCGTTGTTCGGGATGGGGCTGAAGCTTTCTTT. Protein sequence: CSVVRDGAEAFF.

The V and J genes are TRBV11-2 and TRBJ2-4; 12 bases align to TRBD2. Germline V gives CDR1 SGHAT, CDR2 FQNNGV. This CDR3 is 19 amino acids long. V shed 0 bases and J 0 bases; nucleotides not matched to a gene: 6. The CDR3 DNA reads TGTGCCAGCAGCTTAGACTTCAGACTAGCGGGGGTAGCCAAAAACATTCAGTACTTC. It yields the protein CASSLDFRLAGVAKNIQYF. Together with reference TRBV11-2 and TRBJ2-4, the CDR3 gives the full variable domain: EAGVAQSPRYKIIEKRQSVAFWCNPISGHATLYWYQQILGQGPKLLIQFQNNGVVDDSQLPKDRFSAERLKGVDSTLKIQPAKLEDSAVYLCASSLDFRLAGVAKNIQYFGAGTRLSVL.

This chain joins TRBV5-1 and TRBJ2-5; 7 nucleotides align to TRBD2. The trim removed 4 bases at V and 4 bases at J, leaving 4 bases unmatched. The CDR3 runs to 13 residues. Per the germline V gene, CDR1 is SGHRS and CDR2 is YFSETQ. The CDR3 spells CASSGGGVETQYF. CDR3 nucleotide sequence: TGCGCCAGCAGCGGCGGGGGTGTAGAGACCCAGTACTTC.

This chain uses TRBV6-2 or TRBV6-3 with TRBJ1-5; no definite D call. Germline CDR1 MNHEY, CDR2 SVGEGT. The CDR3 covers 17 residues. Trimming removed 5 bases at V and 0 bases at J, with 17 bases between. CDR3 DNA sequence: TGTGCCAGCAGTCCACGACCCCGGAGGGTTAGCAATCAGCCCCAGCATTTT. Translating gives CASSPRPRRVSNQPQHF.

This rearrangement joins TRBV29-1 to TRBJ1-6, with 8 bases fitting TRBD1. CDR1 and CDR2 from the germline V gene are SQVTM and ANQGSEA. With 7 bases clipped from V and 6 bases from J, the junction kept 5 bases outside the gene matches. The CDR3 sequence is 13 residues long. This CDR3 reads CSGSRGLNSPLHF. DNA for the CDR3: TGCAGCGGTAGCAGGGGGCTTAATTCACCCCTCCACTTT.

This clone was recorded only once. This chain connects TRBV27 to TRBJ1-1; D perhaps matches TRBD1 (6 bases). Looked up from germline, CDR1 is MNHEY and CDR2 is SMNVEV (reference sequence). V dropped 0 bases and J dropped 10 bases, with 18 bases sitting between them. The CDR3 has 15 residues. The DNA for the CDR3 is TGTGCCAGCAGTTTATCGGGGGGGGGCGCCCTAACAGCTTTCTTT. Amino acid sequence: CASSLSGGGALTAFF.